A single sample is the source of the 27 T cell receptor beta chains below, sequenced in a study of T-cell reconstitution after alpha-beta-depleted transplantation in children. Using unique molecular identifiers, the investigators prepared the TCRbeta library. TCRdb redid the calling of the PCR reads with MiXCR, one entry per CDR3 protein. In the table there are about 900,000 distinct CDR3 sequences, about 26% of which are singletons. Material: PBMCs, mostly from graft donor cells, obtained 360 days after TCRalphabeta/CD19-depleted stem cell transplant. Receptors originate from a boy under two years old who had a stem cell transplant for SCID, so the T cells may come from the graft donor.

This clonotype turned up a few times. V is TRBV12-3 or TRBV12-4 and J is TRBJ1-4; D might be TRBD1 (6 bases). This CDR3 has 17 amino acids. Trimming left V 6 bases short and J 0 bases short, with 17 bases between. CDR3 residues: CASSRGHTASTNEKLFF. CDR3 DNA: TGTGCCAGCAGCCGGGGACACACCGCCTCAACTAATGAAAAACTGTTTTTT.

The chain uses TRBV2 and TRBJ2-1, with D perhaps TRBD1 or TRBD2 (5 bases each). The CDR3 contains 12 residues. Trimming took off 8 bases at V and 8 bases at J, with 13 bases between the two ends. Germline-derived CDR1 and CDR2 are SNHLY and FYNNEI. The CDR3 protein is CASGGDGDEQFF. The CDR3 region has the DNA TGTGCCAGCGGTGGGGACGGCGATGAGCAGTTCTTC.

The chain joins TRBV15 to TRBJ2-4; D perhaps matches TRBD2 (7 bases). This CDR3 is built from 19 residues. Trimming shortened V by 1 base and J by 0 bases, and 19 bases separated the two germline ends. Germline V lookup: CDR1 LNHNV, CDR2 YYDKDF (reference sequence). CDR3 nucleotides: TGTGCCACCAGCAGAGCCCTAGTCCGGGGGGCCCTAGCCAAAAACATTCAGTACTTC. Protein sequence: CATSRALVRGALAKNIQYF. Using reference TRBV15 and TRBJ2-4 for the parts outside the CDR3, the full variable domain is DAMVIQNPRYQVTQFGKPVTLSCSQTLNHNVMYWYQQKSSQAPKLLFHYYDKDFNNEADTPDNFQSRRPNTSFCFLDIRSPGLGDTAMYLCATSRALVRGALAKNIQYFGAGTRLSVL.

The V gene is TRBV5-1, the J gene TRBJ2-7; D is ambiguous. The CDR3 length is 15 residues. V was trimmed by 0 bases and J by 1 base, leaving 11 bases between them. Germline V gene lookup returns CDR1 SGHRS and CDR2 YFSETQ. The CDR3 bases are TGCGCCAGCAGCTTGGGGCCGCAGACTTCCTACGAGCAGTACTTC. It is translated as CASSLGPQTSYEQYF.

This clonotype has a handful of counts. In DNA, the CDR3 is TGCGCCAGCAGCCGGACAGGGGCTAGCACAGATACGCAGTATTTT. Residues: CASSRTGASTDTQYF. The chain is built from TRBV5-1 and TRBJ2-3, with 9 bases lining up with TRBD1. The germline CDR1 and CDR2 sequences are SGHRS and YFSETQ. V shed 4 bases and J 0 bases; nucleotides not matched to a gene: 3. CDR3 size: 15 residues.

In its sample, this clonotype was seen once. The chain links TRBV11-2 to TRBJ2-3; TRBD2 aligns across 14 bases. This CDR3 comprises 19 residues. The V gene end was trimmed by 4 bases and the J gene end by 2 bases; junction bases not matched to a gene: 11. CDR1 and CDR2 from the germline V gene are SGHAT and FQNNGV. The CDR3 spells CASSWYSGTSGGFTDTQYF. Written as DNA, the CDR3 is TGTGCCAGCAGCTGGTACTCCGGGACTAGCGGGGGCTTCACAGATACGCAGTATTTT.

A few counts support this clonotype. The chain links TRBV5-1 to TRBJ1-6; unclear D gene. CDR1 SGHRS and CDR2 YFSETQ come from the germline V gene. The CDR3 runs to 16 residues. Deletions cut 4 bases from V and 5 bases from J, with 16 bases between. CDR3 nucleotides: TGCGCCAGCAGCCCCCTTGCAGCCCGGAATAATTCACCCCTCCACTTT. Its translation: CASSPLAARNNSPLHF.

This chain uses TRBV29-1 with TRBJ1-2; the D gene is possibly TRBD1 (5 bases). This CDR3 comprises 11 residues. Trimming left V 3 bases short and J 8 bases short, with 10 bases between. Germline V gene lookup returns CDR1 SQVTM and CDR2 ANQGSEA. DNA for the CDR3: TGCAGCGTTGATGGGGGGAAGGGCTACACCTTC. Protein: CSVDGGKGYTF.

The sample holds a few counts of this clonotype. This sequence joins TRBV7-2 and TRBJ2-5, with 8 bases lining up with TRBD2. Germline CDR1 SGHTA, CDR2 FQGNSA. The CDR3 loop spans 16 amino acids. Trimming cost V 8 bases and J 2 bases; bases outside gene matches: 13. The CDR3 spells CASWKATGGFQETQYF. In nucleotides, the CDR3 is TGTGCCAGCTGGAAAGCCACGGGGGGGTTTCAAGAGACCCAGTACTTC.

CDR3 protein: CSAASPAGSSTDTQYF. The CDR3 nucleotides read TGCAGCGCCGCTTCCCCGGCGGGATCTAGCACAGATACGCAGTATTTT. The chain has TRBV29-1 and TRBJ2-3; the D gene is possibly TRBD2 (6 bases). This CDR3 has 16 residues. CDR1 is SQVTM and CDR2 is ANQGSEA in the germline V gene. The germline V and J ends were trimmed by 7 bases and 0 bases, with 20 bases remaining between them.

The table lists this clonotype with a few counts. J is TRBJ2-7 and V is TRBV20-1, with D possibly being TRBD2 (5 bases). CDR3 size: 11 residues. Germline V gives CDR1 DFQATT, CDR2 SNEGSKA (reference sequence). Deletions cut 7 bases from V and 2 bases from J, with 9 bases between. This CDR3 is CSGESAYEQYF. The DNA of the CDR3 is TGCAGTGGGGAGTCAGCCTACGAGCAGTACTTC.

This clonotype was seen a few times. The V gene is TRBV12-3 or TRBV12-4, the J gene TRBJ1-6; D unclear. This CDR3 spans 11 amino acids. The ends were cut back, 1 base at V and 14 bases at J, with 6 bases in the middle. The DNA of the CDR3 is TGTGCCAGCAGTTTAGGGGAAGCCCTCCACTTT. Encoded protein: CASSLGEALHF.

The rearrangement joins TRBV18 to TRBJ2-2; tentative D call: TRBD1 (6 bases). V lost 2 bases and J 0 bases, leaving 10 bases between the germline ends. CDR3 length: 16 amino acids. Per germline, CDR1 KGHSH and CDR2 LQKENI. CDR3 DNA sequence: TGTGCCAGCTCACCAGACAGGACAGCGAACACCGGGGAGCTGTTTTTT. As protein: CASSPDRTANTGELFF.

In DNA form, the CDR3 reads TGCAGCGTTGCTTTATTGGGGGACAACTATGGCTACACCTTC. It translates to CSVALLGDNYGYTF. V usage is TRBV29-1 and J usage is TRBJ1-2, with D possibly TRBD1 on 5 matching bases. CDR3 size: 14 residues. V was trimmed by 4 bases and J by 2 bases, leaving 14 bases between them. CDR1 is SQVTM and CDR2 is ANQGSEA in the germline V gene.

This clonotype was observed a few times. The chain carries TRBV20-1 and TRBJ2-6, with D unclear. Deletions cut 5 bases from V and 0 bases from J, with 11 bases between. This CDR3 comprises 15 residues. Germline V lookup: CDR1 DFQATT, CDR2 SNEGSKA (reference sequence). For the CDR3, the DNA is TGCAGTGCTCCCTACGAGAGCTCTGGGGCCAACGTCCTGACTTTC. Translated, it gives CSAPYESSGANVLTF.

The V call is TRBV4-1, the J call TRBJ2-5, with 7 bases fitting TRBD1. CDR1 and CDR2 (germline): MGHRA, YSYEKL. The junction had 15 bases not matched to a gene; V was cut back by 1 base and J by 4 bases. CDR3 length equals 18 residues. CDR3 coding DNA: TGCGCCAGCAGCCAAGTATCTAGGGGGCCCATAAGTGGAGAGACCCAGTACTTC. This sequence encodes CASSQVSRGPISGETQYF.

Ten or more counts support this clonotype. The chain recombines TRBV4-3 with TRBJ2-1, with TRBD2 identical over 11 bases. V lost 6 bases and J lost 4; bases outside the gene matches: 5. Germline V gives CDR1 LGHNA, CDR2 YSLEER. The CDR3 spans 15 residues. The CDR3 loop is CASRPLAGGYNEQFF. DNA of the CDR3: TGCGCCAGCAGACCCCTAGCGGGGGGATACAATGAGCAGTTCTTC.

CDR3 amino acids: CASSWDRLEQYF. The CDR3 DNA reads as TGTGCCAGCAGTTGGGACAGGCTCGAGCAGTACTTC. The chain recombines TRBV12-3 or TRBV12-4 with TRBJ2-7; 8 nucleotides match TRBD1. V was clipped by 4 bases and J by 6 bases; unmatched bases: 2. The CDR3 loop spans 12 amino acids.

The chain combines TRBV7-8 with TRBJ1-2; possible D gene TRBD1, 5 bases. The CDR3 extends over 13 amino acids. The germline CDR1 and CDR2 sequences are SGHVS and FQNEAQ. Trimming removed 8 bases from V and 4 bases from J, with 14 bases in between. As DNA, the CDR3 is TGTGCCAGCTCCGGGGACCGCTTCTATGGCTACACCTTC. This translates into CASSGDRFYGYTF.

This clonotype showed up just a few times. The V gene is TRBV12-3 or TRBV12-4, the J gene TRBJ2-5, with D tentatively TRBD2 (6 bases). CDR3 length: 13 amino acids. Between the trimmed V and J ends, which lost 5 bases and 5 bases, there was a span of 12 bases. CDR3 nucleotide sequence: TGTGCCAGCAGTCACAGTGGGGGGGAGACCCAGTACTTC. It is translated as CASSHSGGETQYF.

The chain has TRBV5-1 and TRBJ2-5, with D possibly matching TRBD2 (5 bases). V was shortened by 2 bases and J by 4 bases, with 12 bases between the two germline ends. Germline-derived CDR1 and CDR2 are SGHRS and YFSETQ. This CDR3 has 14 amino acids. CDR3 loop: CASSLGPSSETQYF. The CDR3 coding sequence is TGCGCCAGCAGCTTAGGGCCTAGCTCAGAGACCCAGTACTTC.

The chain combines TRBV15 with TRBJ2-1; the D is unclear. Trimming cost V 5 bases and J 0 bases, with 5 bases left between them. The CDR3 runs to 13 residues. Germline values: CDR1 LNHNV, CDR2 YYDKDF (reference sequence). The chain's CDR3 is CATSVGSYNEQFF. In nucleotides, the CDR3 is TGTGCCACCAGCGTAGGCTCCTACAATGAGCAGTTCTTC.

This chain uses TRBV20-1 with TRBJ2-1; no definite D call. CDR3 length equals 14 residues. The germline V gene has CDR1 DFQATT and CDR2 SNEGSKA (reference sequence). V shed 6 bases and J shed 0 bases, with 12 bases lying between them. CDR3 residues: CSAQGRASYNEQFF. Here the CDR3 DNA reads TGCAGTGCCCAAGGAAGGGCCTCCTACAATGAGCAGTTCTTC.

V and J are TRBV18 and TRBJ2-4; D might be TRBD2 (6 bases). This CDR3 has 18 amino acids. The germline V gene has CDR1 KGHSH and CDR2 LQKENI. V gave up 1 base and J gave up 0 bases, with 16 bases separating them. The CDR3 is CASSPHALGGLAKNIQYF. CDR3 nucleotide sequence: TGTGCCAGCTCACCACACGCCCTCGGGGGACTAGCCAAAAACATTCAGTACTTC.

The CDR3 here is CASSLNPRHPNSPLHF. CDR3 bases: TGTGCCAGCAGCTTGAATCCCAGACATCCAAATTCACCCCTCCACTTT. This rearrangement joins TRBV5-5 to TRBJ1-6; D unclear. Germline values: CDR1 SGHKS, CDR2 YYEKEE (reference sequence). The CDR3 runs to 16 residues. The V end lost 1 base, the J end lost 7 bases, and 15 bases lay between the germline ends.

Many counts were recorded for this clonotype. The V gene is TRBV6-2 or TRBV6-3, the J gene TRBJ2-3, with 9 positions matching TRBD1. CDR1 and CDR2 from the germline V gene are MNHEY and SVGEGT. This CDR3 is 15 amino acids long. Trimming cost V 2 bases and J 3 bases; bases outside gene matches: 3. The CDR3 DNA reads as TGTGCCAGCAGTTACGGGACAGGGTTTACAGATACGCAGTATTTT. Amino acids: CASSYGTGFTDTQYF.

The J gene is TRBJ2-6, the V gene TRBV29-1, with 10 bases identical to TRBD2. Germline CDR1 is SQVTM and CDR2 is ANQGSEA. This CDR3 has 18 amino acids. For the CDR3, the DNA is TGCCGGCGGTCTAGCGGGGGACAAACCTCCTCTGGGGCCAACGTCCTGACTTTC. It codes for CRRSSGGQTSSGANVLTF.